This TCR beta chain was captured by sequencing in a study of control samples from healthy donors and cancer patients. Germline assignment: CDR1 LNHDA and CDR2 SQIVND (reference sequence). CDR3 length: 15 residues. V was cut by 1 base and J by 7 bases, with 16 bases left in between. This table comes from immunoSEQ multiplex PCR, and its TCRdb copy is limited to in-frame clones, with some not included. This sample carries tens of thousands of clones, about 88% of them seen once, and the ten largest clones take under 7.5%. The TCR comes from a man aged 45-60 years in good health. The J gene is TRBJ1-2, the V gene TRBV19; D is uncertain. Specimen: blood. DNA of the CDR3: TGTGCCAGTAGTATAGTAACAGCCGGCGATAGTGGCTACACCTTC. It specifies CASSIVTAGDSGYTF.